The sequence of this T cell receptor beta chain was determined in a study of blood T cell repertoires in COVID-19 (TCRdb year 2020). In the study overall: Samples from collaborators originated in the United States, Italy and Spain and spanned both the acute and convalescent phases of COVID-19. The samples were drawn from two sources: the first 160 participants of the ongoing ImmuneRACE study, and fewer than 1,500 subjects contributed by 6 global collaborators. Deeply sampled blood TCRbeta repertoires from subjects exposed to, actively infected with, or recovered from COVID-19 were included in the dataset. A freely available public database, intended as a resource for researchers studying the immune response to SARS-CoV-2, is where the repertoires were released. Nearly every sample came with metadata listing a de-identified subject ID, COVID-19 status, age in years and sex. Where available, HLA class I and class II types were obtained from metadata supplied by the sample provider rather than from assay-based typing. The material from the prospective study consisted of cDNA or gDNA derived from T cells, B-cell-depleted T cells, or PBMCs.

About this clone: Its antigen remains unidentified. No base quality information exists; no much larger clone differs at one position.

The full study reports these points: The amount of clinical and demographic metadata varied by source and participant and was provided uncurated.

The immunoSEQ Assay, a bias-controlled multiplex PCR, was used to amplify TCRbeta CDR3 regions from genomic DNA. The original pipeline was this. Within the assay, amplification of reference gene primers was used to estimate how many nucleated cells each sample contained. To quantify the absolute abundance of each unique TCRbeta CDR3 rearrangement, sequence reads were collapsed and filtered. For each sample, productive Simpson clonality was calculated as the square root of Simpson's diversity index across productive rearrangements. TCRdb retrieved this table from immuneACCESS and kept in-frame rearrangements only. Not all clones are present; in checked studies, unresolved V genes account for under half, and no reason is known for the remainder. V and J calls and clone size follow that table, whereas D and trimming were derived from the DNA. In this sample the table shows 150,000 to 200,000 clones, approximately 90% of which occur a single time. The biggest ten clones account for around 12% of the sample.

Counted from cysteine to phenylalanine, this CDR3 has 19 amino acids. This entry keeps only the CDR3 DNA: 57 bases, framed from base 1. Here V drops 5 bases and J drops 0 bases, and the junction holds 15 bases not matched to any gene. CDR1 and CDR2 were assigned from the germline V gene (reference sequence) as LNHDA and SQIVND. One collaborating source in Seattle enrolled patients while the patients were actively infected and followed the patients over time throughout the course of disease. Collaborating institutions collected whole blood in K2EDTA tubes following their own protocols. For TCRbeta analysis, collaborator samples were shipped as frozen whole blood, as isolated PBMCs, or as DNA extracted from either sample type.

The clonotype was recovered from a woman between 70 and 85 years old with COVID-19, enrolled during active disease. The source material was peripheral blood. The rearrangement joined TRBV19 to TRBJ1-1, with 10 central nucleotides matching TRBD1. The CDR3 protein: CASSRPTGGGRGMNTEAFF. The nucleotides are TGTGCCAGTAGTCGCCCGACAGGGGGCGGCCGGGGCATGAACACTGAAGCTTTCTTT.